This TCR beta chain was retrieved from a study of blood T cell repertoires in COVID-19. At the level of the study: Samples came from the United States, Italy and Spain, spanning acute and convalescent COVID-19. The cDNA or gDNA used as material had been derived from T cells, B-cell-depleted T cells, or PBMCs.

The CDR3 sequence is 13 residues long. The V end was cut by 6 bases, the J end by 6 bases, with 14 bases between. Original methodology: Amplification from reference gene primers served as the basis for estimated nucleated cell counts. Clones were read by immunoSEQ multiplex PCR, and TCRdb kept only the in-frame ones, dropping some. V, J and clone size reflect that table, while D and trimming were determined from the DNA. The top ten clones hold 13% to 15% of a sample with around 170,000 clones, about 81% of them seen once. The clonotype originates from a man aged 30 to 39 with active or convalescent COVID-19. This rearrangement joins TRBV12-3 or TRBV12-4 to TRBJ1-1, with a tentative D call TRBD1 (6 bases). Sequencing input: peripheral blood. The CDR3 region has the DNA TGTGCCAGCAGCCAGCAGGGGCGAGCTGAAGCTTTCTTT. This codes for CASSQQGRAEAFF.